This is a list of T cell receptor beta chains from one sample in a study of blood T cell repertoires in COVID-19. The data were produced by immunoSEQ multiplex PCR, yet TCRdb's version contains in-frame clones alone and is incomplete. The sample lists roughly 250,000 clones, 80% to 85% seen once, with about an eighth in the top ten. Sequences were obtained from peripheral blood. These receptors all come from a woman in her sixties with active or convalescent COVID-19. CDR3s include the opening cysteine and the closing phenylalanine or tryptophan. A D gene is named only where the DNA matches it firmly. Only some rows state a clone size, as once, few, many or a class for expanded clones.

>TRBV6-1|.|TRBJ1-2|.
CASSEARQRPVSGYTF
TGTGCCAGCAGTGAAGCGCGACAGAGGCCCGTAAGCGGCTACACCTTC
>TRBV27|TRBD1|TRBJ1-6|.
CASSLGDSYYNSPLHF
TGTGCCAGCAGTTTAGGGGACAGTTACTATAATTCACCCCTCCACTTT
>TRBV11-2|TRBD1|TRBJ1-1|.
CASSLEGGRSPTEAFF
TGTGCCAGCAGCTTAGAAGGGGGCAGGTCCCCGACTGAAGCTTTCTTT
>TRBV7-9|TRBD1|TRBJ1-2|.
CASRRTGANGPGGGF
TGTGCCAGCAGAAGAACAGGGGCGAACGGTCCCGGAGGTGGCTTC
>TRBV2|.|TRBJ1-2|.
CASSAQVLYGYTF
TGTGCCAGCAGTGCACAGGTTCTTTATGGCTACACCTTC
>TRBV6-2/TRBV6-3|.|TRBJ2-5|.
CASSYATGSQETQYF
TGTGCCAGCAGTTACGCAACAGGGTCTCAGGAGACCCAGTACTTC
>TRBV9|.|TRBJ1-5|.
CASSVAMHQPQHF
TGTGCCAGCAGCGTAGCTATGCATCAGCCCCAGCATTTT
>TRBV2|TRBD1|TRBJ2-3|.
CASREQYRGDTQYF
TGTGCCAGCAGGGAACAATACAGGGGAGATACGCAGTATTTT
>TRBV5-8|TRBD1|TRBJ1-1|.
CASSFDRANTEAFF
TGTGCCAGCAGCTTCGACAGGGCGAACACTGAAGCTTTCTTT
>TRBV19|TRBD1|TRBJ1-5|.
CASQDRGNQPQHF
TGTGCCAGCCAGGACAGGGGCAATCAGCCCCAGCATTTT
>TRBV11-2|.|TRBJ2-3|.
CASSLRATRGRTDTQYF
TGTGCCAGCAGCTTAAGGGCGACACGGGGTCGCACAGATACGCAGTATTTT
>TRBV10-2|TRBD1|TRBJ2-7|once
CASSEWVPGQAHEQYF
TGCGCCAGCAGTGAGTGGGTTCCAGGACAGGCCCACGAGCAGTACTTC
>TRBV20-1|TRBD2|TRBJ2-1|.
CSASLTSGGTHSYNEQFF
TGCAGTGCTAGTCTAACTAGCGGGGGGACTCACTCCTACAATGAGCAGTTCTTC
>TRBV9|TRBD1|TRBJ1-2|once
CASSVGTDYGYTF
TGTGCCAGCAGCGTGGGGACAGACTATGGCTACACCTTC
>TRBV3-1/TRBV3-2|.|TRBJ2-1|.
CASSQGLRWRARNQFF
TGTGCCAGCAGCCAAGGCTTACGGTGGCGGGCTCGTAATCAGTTCTTC
>TRBV6-5|TRBD1|TRBJ1-6|.
CASSQGADSPLHF
TGTGCCAGCAGTCAGGGGGCTGATTCACCCCTCCACTTT
>TRBV18|TRBD1|TRBJ1-1|.
CASSPTGSGVNTEAFF
TGTGCCAGCTCACCGACAGGGTCGGGGGTGAACACTGAAGCTTTCTTT
>TRBV19|TRBD1|TRBJ1-1|once
CASSIDLRGRTEAFF
TGTGCCAGTAGTATAGATCTCAGGGGGAGGACTGAAGCTTTCTTT
>TRBV6-5|.|TRBJ2-7|.
CASLRGLPSYEQYF
TGTGCCAGCCTCAGGGGCCTTCCCTCCTACGAGCAGTACTTC
>TRBV6-5|.|TRBJ1-3|.
CATARGNTIYF
TGTGCCACCGCCCGGGGGAACACCATATATTTT
>TRBV4-1|TRBD1|TRBJ2-3|.
CAAGEGQGVSDTQYF
TGCGCCGCCGGAGAAGGACAGGGTGTGTCGGATACGCAGTATTTT
>TRBV6-6|TRBD1|TRBJ1-3|few
CASSYGTGGNTIYF
TGTGCCAGCAGTTACGGGACAGGTGGAAACACCATATATTTT
>TRBV2|.|TRBJ2-5|.
CASSDRVVRETQYF
TGTGCCAGCAGTGACAGGGTGGTGAGAGAGACCCAGTACTTC
>TRBV30|.|TRBJ1-4|few
CAWEGMGTYNEKLFF
TGTGCCTGGGAGGGGATGGGGACTTATAATGAAAAACTGTTTTTT
>TRBV5-4|.|TRBJ1-6|.
CASSLAGVRDSPLHF
TGTGCCAGCAGCCTGGCGGGGGTTCGGGATTCACCCCTCCACTTT
>TRBV27|TRBD1|TRBJ1-4|.
CASSSSGTGVGKLFF
TGTGCCAGCAGTTCTTCCGGGACAGGGGTGGGGAAACTGTTTTTT
>TRBV27|.|TRBJ1-1|.
CASSLWAGAEAFF
TGTGCCAGCAGTTTATGGGCAGGGGCGGAAGCTTTCTTT
>TRBV7-9|.|TRBJ1-3|.
CASSFSPSSGNTIYF
TGTGCCAGCAGCTTCTCACCGAGCTCTGGAAACACCATATATTTT
>TRBV10-2|TRBD2|TRBJ2-3|.
CATGVAGDTQYF
TGCGCCACCGGGGTAGCGGGGGATACGCAGTATTTT
>TRBV5-1|TRBD1|TRBJ1-2|few
CASRPLGQGDYGYTF
TGCGCCAGCAGGCCCTTGGGACAGGGAGACTATGGCTACACCTTC
>TRBV5-4|TRBD2|TRBJ2-5|.
CASSTGLAGTQETQYF
TGTGCCAGCAGCACCGGACTAGCGGGCACCCAAGAGACCCAGTACTTC
>TRBV5-1|.|TRBJ1-1|.
CASTDRLPNTEAFF
TGCGCCAGCACAGACAGGTTGCCGAACACTGAAGCTTTCTTT
>TRBV28|.|TRBJ1-5|once
CASTYREGNQPQHF
TGTGCCAGCACCTATCGGGAGGGAAATCAGCCCCAGCATTTT
>TRBV18|.|TRBJ1-5|.
CASALGAAEQPQHF
TGTGCCAGCGCACTAGGCGCCGCGGAGCAGCCCCAGCATTTT
>TRBV7-6|TRBD2|TRBJ2-5|.
CASSLDRLAGGQETQYF
TGTGCCAGCAGCTTGGATAGACTAGCGGGGGGACAAGAGACCCAGTACTTC
>TRBV19|.|TRBJ2-2|.
CASSTGTAGPGELFF
TGTGCCAGTAGCACAGGGACGGCGGGCCCCGGGGAGCTGTTTTTT
>TRBV5-1|TRBD2|TRBJ2-5|.
CASSTLRRGGETQYF
TGCGCCAGCAGCACCCTTCGGCGGGGGGGAGAGACCCAGTACTTC
>TRBV5-5|.|TRBJ2-5|.
CASSLAGILQETQYF
TGTGCCAGCAGCTTGGCAGGAATTTTACAAGAGACCCAGTACTTC
>TRBV3-1/TRBV3-2|.|TRBJ2-3|.
CASSQDSSGTDTQYF
TGTGCCAGCAGCCAAGATAGTAGCGGCACAGATACGCAGTATTTT
>TRBV19|.|TRBJ2-6|.
CASTSLRSSGANVLTF
TGTGCCAGTACCTCTTTGCGGAGCTCTGGGGCCAACGTCCTGACTTTC
>TRBV4-3|TRBD1|TRBJ2-7|few
CASSQETGTGSDEQYF
TGCGCCAGCAGCCAGGAAACCGGGACAGGGTCCGACGAGCAGTACTTC
>TRBV27|.|TRBJ2-2|.
CASSLRGPSGELFF
TGTGCCAGCAGTTTAAGGGGCCCAAGCGGGGAGCTGTTTTTT
>TRBV11-2|TRBD2|TRBJ2-7|.
CASSLGTSGVYEQYF
TGTGCCAGCAGCTTAGGGACTAGCGGGGTCTACGAGCAGTACTTC
>TRBV7-9|.|TRBJ1-2|.
CASSLFGGGWGYTF
TGTGCCAGCAGCTTATTTGGGGGCGGTTGGGGCTACACCTTC
>TRBV7-2|TRBD1|TRBJ1-3|few
CASSPGTEGNTIYF
TGTGCCAGCAGCCCCGGGACAGAAGGAAACACCATATATTTT
>TRBV25-1|TRBD1|TRBJ2-7|once
CASSGRTGLSYEQYF
TGTGCCAGCAGTGGAAGGACAGGGCTCTCCTACGAGCAGTACTTC
>TRBV5-4|TRBD2|TRBJ2-1|.
CASSLGPSGGAGEQFF
TGTGCCAGCAGCTTGGGACCTAGCGGGGGGGCAGGCGAGCAGTTCTTC
>TRBV5-6|TRBD1|TRBJ2-7|.
CASRETGGVNEQYF
TGTGCCAGCAGGGAGACAGGGGGCGTCAACGAGCAGTACTTC
>TRBV6-5|TRBD1|TRBJ1-2|few
CASRGQNYGYTF
TGTGCCAGCCGGGGACAGAACTATGGCTACACCTTC
>TRBV14|.|TRBJ1-1|.
CASSQDRLTEAFF
TGTGCCAGCAGCCAAGACAGACTCACTGAAGCTTTCTTT
>TRBV27|.|TRBJ1-5|.
CASSFNSNQPQHF
TGTGCCAGCAGTTTCAATAGCAATCAGCCCCAGCATTTT
>TRBV29-1|.|TRBJ1-2|.
CSTSGVYGYTF
TGCAGCACCTCAGGGGTATATGGCTACACCTTC
>TRBV11-2|.|TRBJ1-1|.
CASSLVGGTEAFF
TGTGCCAGCAGCTTAGTGGGGGGCACTGAAGCTTTCTTT
>TRBV7-8|TRBD1|TRBJ1-4|.
CASSLAGGTGGEKLFF
TGTGCCAGCAGCTTAGCAGGGGGGACAGGGGGTGAAAAACTGTTTTTT
>TRBV7-9|TRBD1|TRBJ1-2|.
CASSLWSGDRVALNYGYTF
TGTGCCAGCAGCTTATGGTCCGGGGACAGGGTAGCATTAAACTATGGCTACACCTTC